The 23 T cell receptor beta chains reported below all come from one sample, sequenced in a study of OX40 agonist ivuxolimab in advanced cancers. The table came from immunoSEQ multiplex PCR; TCRdb's copy has only in-frame clones and leaves some out. The sample lists 25,000 to 30,000 clones; about 82% were seen once. The sequenced sample was CD4+ or CD8+ T cells sorted from blood, obtained in a trial of the OX40 agonist ivuxolimab. These receptor sequences come from an adult with an advanced solid tumor such as melanoma, head and neck, liver or kidney cancer.

The chain couples TRBV4-1 to TRBJ1-2; D possibly corresponds to TRBD1 (5 bases). CDR1 is MGHRA, CDR2 YSYEKL, per germline. Trimming left V 5 bases short and J 7 bases short, with 8 bases between. This CDR3 has 11 amino acids. The CDR3 DNA reads TGCGCCAGCAGCACTACAGGTGGCTACACCTTC. Translating gives CASSTTGGYTF.

About this clone itself: The junction departs from the called germline gene at one end, perhaps through a read error. The rearrangement joins TRBV5-1 to TRBJ2-5; TRBD2 matches at 13 bases. The CDR3 has 16 amino acids. Germline V CDR1 and CDR2: SGHRS, YFSETQ. The CDR3 sequence is CASRLGLAGLQETQYF. In nucleotides, the CDR3 is TGCGCCAGCAGATTGGGACTAGCGGGACTCCAAGAGACCCAGTACTTC.

A few counts support this clone. The rearrangement links TRBV9 to TRBJ2-1; D gene unclear. Germline CDR1 is SGDLS and CDR2 is YYNGEE. Trimming took off 5 bases at V and 0 bases at J, with 12 bases between the two ends. The CDR3 runs to 15 residues. CDR3 sequence: CASSPSANSYNEQFF. The DNA of the CDR3 is TGTGCCAGCAGTCCTTCAGCTAACTCCTACAATGAGCAGTTCTTC.

The chain couples TRBV2 to TRBJ1-1, with D maybe TRBD1 (5 bases). Germline CDR1 SNHLY, CDR2 FYNNEI. The CDR3 contains 13 residues. V was clipped by 2 bases and J by 4 bases, with 8 bases between them. The CDR3 region has the DNA TGTGCCAGCAGTGAACAGGGTGGCACTGAAGCTTTCTTT. Translated, it gives CASSEQGGTEAFF.

This clone was recorded a few times. V is TRBV20-1 and J is TRBJ1-2, with unresolved D. The germline V gene has CDR1 DFQATT and CDR2 SNEGSKA (reference sequence). This CDR3 is 9 amino acids long. The CDR3 loop reads CRPGNGYTF. The CDR3 nucleotides are TGCAGGCCCGGGAATGGCTACACCTTC.

This clone was counted a single time. The chain carries TRBV7-6 and TRBJ2-5; 9 bases align to TRBD1. This CDR3 contains 15 residues. The V and J ends lost 5 bases and 4 bases, in that order; junction bases with no gene match: 8. Germline V gene sequence: CDR1 SGHVS, CDR2 FNYEAQ. CDR3 in amino acids: CASSHADRGGETQYF. The CDR3 DNA reads as TGTGCCAGCAGCCATGCGGACAGGGGAGGAGAGACCCAGTACTTC.

The rearrangement links TRBV6-1 to TRBJ1-1; 7 bases map to TRBD1. The length of the CDR3 is 15 residues. The germline V gene has CDR1 MNHNS and CDR2 SASEGT. V was clipped by 6 bases and J by 4 bases; unmatched bases: 11. CDR3 loop: CASRIRDSLGTEAFF. The CDR3 DNA sequence: TGTGCCAGCAGAATAAGGGACAGTCTAGGCACTGAAGCTTTCTTT.

The V call is TRBV6-6, the J call TRBJ2-4; TRBD2 agrees at 9 bases. V trimming: 4 bases; J trimming: 5 bases; junction bases outside the gene matches: 6. Germline lookup yields CDR1 MNHNY and CDR2 SVGAGI (reference sequence). This CDR3 contains 15 residues. The CDR3 region has the DNA TGTGCCAGCAGTTTAGCGGGAGCGGACCAAAACATTCAGTACTTC. It encodes CASSLAGADQNIQYF.

This clone came up once. This chain links TRBV7-8 with TRBJ2-1, with D hard to call. The germline V gene encodes CDR1 SGHVS and CDR2 FQNEAQ. The CDR3 loop spans 11 amino acids. V was clipped by 4 bases and J by 5 bases, with 3 bases between them. The CDR3 region is CASSSNNEQFF. In DNA form, the CDR3 reads TGTGCCAGCAGCTCAAACAATGAGCAGTTCTTC.

This chain connects TRBV5-4 to TRBJ2-5; D possibly uses TRBD1 or TRBD2 (7 bases each). CDR1 and CDR2 (germline): SGHNT, YYREEE (reference sequence). V lost 3 bases, J lost 2 bases, and 14 bases lay in between. This CDR3 has 15 amino acids. DNA for the CDR3: TGTGCCAGCAGCTGGGCGGGGGACAGACAAGAGACCCAGTACTTC. This encodes CASSWAGDRQETQYF.

CDR3 in DNA: TGTGCCAGCAGTCCAGCGTACTCTGGAAACACCATATATTTT. It codes for CASSPAYSGNTIYF. J is TRBJ1-3 and V is TRBV28; D not resolved. CDR3 length equals 14 residues. Looked up from germline, CDR1 is MDHEN and CDR2 is SYDVKM. The V end was cut by 5 bases, the J end by 0 bases, with 8 bases between.

The J gene is TRBJ2-1, the V gene TRBV27, with D perhaps being TRBD1 or TRBD2 (5 bases each). Germline V CDR1 and CDR2: MNHEY, SMNVEV (reference sequence). This CDR3 region has 16 residues. Trimming stripped 2 bases from V and 10 bases from J, with 21 bases between. CDR3 bases: TGTGCCAGCAGTTTAATTGGGGACCTCTCGGCGGAAGAGCAGTTCTTC. The encoded protein is CASSLIGDLSAEEQFF.

This sequence joins TRBV7-9 and TRBJ1-4; a weak D match, TRBD1 (6 bases). Germline CDR1 is SEHNR and CDR2 is FQNEAQ (reference sequence). The CDR3 has 15 residues. Trimming left V 3 bases short and J 5 bases short, with 13 bases between. The CDR3 DNA follows: TGTGCCAGCAGCTTCGGCGGGGGCCGGAATGAAAAACTGTTTTTT. Protein sequence: CASSFGGGRNEKLFF.

The CDR3 sequence is CASSASTSGSNEQFF. In DNA, the CDR3 is TGTGCCAGCAGCGCATCGACTAGCGGGAGCAATGAGCAGTTCTTC. This rearrangement joins TRBV13 to TRBJ2-1; 12 bases fit TRBD2. The CDR3 consists of 15 residues. Germline lookup yields CDR1 PRHDT and CDR2 FYEKMQ (reference sequence). V shed 5 bases and J 6 bases; nucleotides not matched to a gene: 5.

The rearrangement links TRBV11-3 to TRBJ2-5, with D hard to call. The CDR3 runs to 15 residues. In germline, CDR1 is SGHNT, CDR2 YENEEA. With 0 bases removed from V and 1 base from J, the gap between germline ends came to 9 bases. CDR3 DNA sequence: TGTGCCAGCAGCTTAGATCAGGCAAGCCAAGAGACCCAGTACTTC. Translating it yields CASSLDQASQETQYF.

The chain uses TRBV4-3 and TRBJ2-7; 7 nucleotides line up with TRBD2. Trimming removed 1 base from V and 2 bases from J; junction bases left unmatched: 5. This CDR3 has 15 residues. Germline CDR1 is LGHNA and CDR2 is YSLEER. As DNA, the CDR3 is TGCGCCAGCAGCCAAGGGGCTAGCGGAGCCTACGAGCAGTACTTC. Its protein product is CASSQGASGAYEQYF.

V and J are TRBV10-3 and TRBJ2-1; D unclear. Germline loops: CDR1 ENHRY, CDR2 SYGVKD. This CDR3 region has 12 residues. V was cut by 4 bases and J by 4 bases, with 5 bases left in between. DNA of the CDR3: TGTGCCATCAGTGGCATTTACAATGAGCAGTTCTTC. It specifies CAISGIYNEQFF.

The CDR3 loop reads CASSEGWWTSGGGEQYF. The DNA for the CDR3 is TGTGCCAGCAGTGAGGGATGGTGGACTAGCGGGGGAGGTGAGCAGTACTTC. This rearrangement joins TRBV6-1 to TRBJ2-7; TRBD2 aligns across 13 bases. CDR1 and CDR2 (germline): MNHNS, SASEGT. The CDR3 consists of 17 residues. The junction had 12 bases not matched to a gene; V was cut back by 3 bases and J by 7 bases.

The gene calls are TRBV4-3 and TRBJ2-3, with D uncertain. V lost 1 base and J 0 bases, leaving 11 bases between the germline ends. This CDR3 contains 16 residues. Germline CDR1 LGHNA, CDR2 YSLEER. This chain's CDR3 is CASSQGSGWSTDTQYF. CDR3 DNA sequence: TGCGCCAGCAGCCAAGGGTCCGGGTGGAGCACAGATACGCAGTATTTT.

The J gene is TRBJ2-5, the V gene TRBV6-4; 7 nucleotides match TRBD1. CDR1 is MRHNA and CDR2 is SNTAGT in the germline V gene. Trimming at V came to 2 bases and at J to 4 bases, leaving 13 bases not matched to a gene. The CDR3 runs 17 residues. The CDR3, as DNA: TGTGCCAGCAGTGACCTAGCCCCAAGACAGGGACGAGAGACCCAGTACTTC. The encoded protein is CASSDLAPRQGRETQYF.

This chain connects TRBV4-3 to TRBJ2-2; 9 nucleotides line up with TRBD1. V shed 1 base, J shed 4 bases, and the junction held 4 bases outside the gene matches. The CDR3 is made up of 16 amino acids. The germline V gene encodes CDR1 LGHNA and CDR2 YSLEER. CDR3 in amino acids: CASSQAGTGRTGELFF. As DNA, the CDR3 is TGCGCCAGCAGCCAAGCAGGGACAGGGCGCACCGGGGAGCTGTTTTTT.

The chain carries TRBV7-9 and TRBJ2-7, with D possibly being TRBD2 (5 bases). In germline, CDR1 is SEHNR, CDR2 FQNEAQ (reference sequence). The CDR3 consists of 13 residues. Trimming stripped 4 bases from V and 5 bases from J, with 12 bases between. The DNA for the CDR3 is TGTGCCAGCAGCTCTCGGATCGGGGACGAGCAGTACTTC. Translating it yields CASSSRIGDEQYF.

The CDR3 spells CASSFRAGGEYNEQFF. The CDR3 nucleotides read TGTGCCAGCAGCTTTAGGGCGGGGGGCGAATACAATGAGCAGTTCTTC. The rearrangement joins TRBV11-3 to TRBJ2-1; TRBD2 agrees at 8 bases. Germline trimming cut 3 bases from V and 4 bases from J; bases unmatched to any gene: 8. This CDR3 contains 16 residues. Germline V gene sequence: CDR1 SGHNT, CDR2 YENEEA. The full variable domain, rest sourced from reference TRBV11-3 and TRBJ2-1, is EAGVVQSPRYKIIEKKQPVAFWCNPISGHNTLYWYLQNLGQGPELLIRYENEEAVDDSQLPKDRFSAERLKGVDSTLKIQPAELGDSAVYLCASSFRAGGEYNEQFFGPGTRLTVL.